This T cell receptor beta chain was sequenced during a study of T cells after yellow fever vaccination. Study-level findings and limits: A minor fraction of clonotypes spanned both CD4 and CD8 compartments. Detected again after the booster were most primary-vaccination clones, at approximately 96% CD4 and approximately 85% CD8.

Remarks on this clonotype: Its target is unknown.

They built TCR cDNA with 5'RACE template switching, a step that put in a universal primer site and UMIs. Each CDR3 protein gets one entry after TCRdb re-called the 5' RACE reads with MiXCR. The top ten clones hold 3% to 4% of a sample with about 300,000 distinct CDR3 sequences, 8.7% of them seen once. Germline loops: CDR1 SGHTA, CDR2 FQGTGA. V lost 2 bases, J lost 2 bases, and 18 bases lay in between. CDR3 length equals 17 residues. This TCR derives from a man aged 18 to 30 who received the YFV17D yellow fever vaccine. Sequenced material: CD4+ T cells sorted from PBMCs, taken 5 days after the yellow fever booster vaccination. The genes are TRBV7-3 and TRBJ2-5, with TRBD2 as a possible D gene (6 bases). CDR3 sequence: CASSLGKRRAGQETQYF. CDR3 DNA sequence: TGTGCCAGCAGCTTAGGGAAACGAAGGGCGGGACAAGAGACCCAGTACTTC.